This is a list of T cell receptor beta chains from one sample in a study of breast tumors, draining lymph nodes, adjacent tissues. TCRdb processed the multiplex PCR reads anew with MiXCR; each CDR3 protein has one entry. The top ten hold about 1.2% of the sample, which has about 300,000 distinct CDR3 sequences, about 33% seen once. The sequencing input was axillary lymph node tissue. All receptors derive from a female donor with breast cancer. Some clones in this sample may be carry-over from other donors' samples. CDR3s include the opening cysteine and the closing phenylalanine or tryptophan. D genes are given only for firm matches. Rows may omit the clone size; those that give it use once, few, many or a size class.

d_gene	v_gene	j_gene	abundance	CDR3aa	CDR3nt
.	TRBV28	TRBJ2-1	.	CASSLLRGEKFF	TGTGCCAGCAGTTTATTACGTGGGGAGAAGTTCTTC
.	TRBV7-8	TRBJ2-3	.	CASSPDRKGGTRYF	TGTGCCAGCAGCCCAGACAGGAAAGGGGGTACGCGGTATTTT
.	TRBV20-1	TRBJ2-5	many	CSADIIAAQGETQYF	TGCAGTGCTGACATCATAGCGGCCCAGGGAGAGACCCAGTACTTC
TRBD1	TRBV4-1	TRBJ2-7	.	CASSHRGQGYEQYF	TGCGCCAGCAGCCACCGGGGACAGGGGTACGAGCAGTACTTC
TRBD1	TRBV14	TRBJ2-7	many	CASSRDRVHEQYF	TGTGCCAGCAGTAGGGACAGGGTCCACGAGCAGTACTTC
.	TRBV24-1	TRBJ2-2	many	CATRNRDTGELFF	TGTGCCACCAGAAACAGGGACACCGGGGAGCTGTTTTTT
TRBD1	TRBV24-1	TRBJ2-5	.	CASDNRDREQETQYF	TGTGCTAGCGATAACCGGGACAGGGAGCAAGAGACCCAGTACTTC
.	TRBV11-2	TRBJ2-3	many	CASSFPWPDTQYF	TGTGCCAGCAGCTTCCCCTGGCCAGATACGCAGTATTTT
.	TRBV6-4	TRBJ2-7	many	CASVSEQYF	TGTGCCAGCGTGAGCGAGCAGTACTTC
.	TRBV4-1	TRBJ1-3	.	CASSHSTGTTGNTIYF	TGCGCCAGCAGCCACTCTACCGGGACCACTGGAAACACCATATATTTT
TRBD1	TRBV4-3	TRBJ2-7	many	CASKRTGYYEQYF	TGCGCCAGCAAGCGGACAGGGTACTACGAGCAGTACTTC
TRBD2	TRBV7-2	TRBJ2-1	many	CASSRTSGRGNEQFF	TGTGCCAGCAGCCGAACTAGCGGGAGGGGTAATGAGCAGTTCTTC
TRBD1	TRBV19	TRBJ1-4	.	CASSTGGGRSEKLFF	TGTGCCAGTAGTACAGGGGGGGGGAGGAGTGAAAAACTGTTTTTT
.	TRBV10-2	TRBJ2-2	many	CASKAPNTGELFF	TGCGCCAGCAAGGCTCCTAACACCGGGGAGCTGTTTTTT
.	TRBV20-1	TRBJ2-1	many	CSAWDKGNEQFF	TGCAGTGCTTGGGACAAAGGGAATGAGCAGTTCTTC
TRBD1	TRBV28	TRBJ2-2	.	CASRPGGSGELFF	TGTGCCAGCAGGCCAGGGGGCAGCGGGGAGCTGTTTTTT
.	TRBV11-2	TRBJ2-3	.	CASSQDPRSVGGDTQYF	TGTGCCAGCAGCCAAGATCCCCGCTCCGTGGGTGGAGATACGCAGTATTTT
.	TRBV19	TRBJ1-4	.	CASSMASGTYEQYFGPGTNEKLFF	.
TRBD1	TRBV10-1	TRBJ1-5	.	CASSERRRDRGPNQPQHF	TGCGCCAGCAGTGAGAGGCGGCGGGACAGGGGGCCAAATCAGCCCCAGCATTTT
TRBD2	TRBV5-6	TRBJ2-3	once	CASSSLNGGRTSTDTQYF	TGTGCCAGCAGCTCCCTAAATGGCGGGAGGACGAGCACAGATACGCAGTATTTT
TRBD2	TRBV19	TRBJ2-3	many	CATALTGGSRTDTQYF	TGTGCCACCGCCCTCACTGGCGGGAGTAGGACAGATACGCAGTATTTT
TRBD2	TRBV18	TRBJ2-3	.	CASSAGLAGSTDTQYF	TGTGCCAGCTCAGCGGGACTAGCGGGAAGCACAGATACGCAGTATTTT
.	TRBV5-1	TRBJ2-1	many	CASSFEFNEQFF	TGCGCCAGCAGCTTTGAGTTCAATGAGCAGTTCTTC
TRBD2	TRBV20-1	TRBJ2-1	many	CSYLAGVYEQFF	TGCAGTTATCTAGCGGGAGTCTATGAGCAGTTCTTC
.	TRBV19	TRBJ1-1	few	CASSISDTEAFF	TGTGCCAGTAGTATCTCCGACACTGAAGCTTTCTTT
.	TRBV29-1	TRBJ2-3	many	CSVEIQGGDTQYF	TGCAGCGTTGAGATCCAGGGGGGGGATACGCAGTATTTT
TRBD1	TRBV12-3/TRBV12-4	TRBJ2-6	many	CASSHTGGSGANVLTF	TGTGCCAGCAGTCACACAGGGGGCTCTGGGGCCAACGTCCTGACTTTC
.	TRBV11-3	TRBJ2-7	many	CASSSILGTYREGYEQYF	TGTGCCAGCAGCTCTATCCTAGGGACGTACAGGGAGGGTTACGAGCAGTACTTC
TRBD2	TRBV30	TRBJ2-1	few	CALETSGRAGVQFF	TGTGCCCTGGAAACTAGCGGGAGGGCCGGGGTGCAGTTCTTC